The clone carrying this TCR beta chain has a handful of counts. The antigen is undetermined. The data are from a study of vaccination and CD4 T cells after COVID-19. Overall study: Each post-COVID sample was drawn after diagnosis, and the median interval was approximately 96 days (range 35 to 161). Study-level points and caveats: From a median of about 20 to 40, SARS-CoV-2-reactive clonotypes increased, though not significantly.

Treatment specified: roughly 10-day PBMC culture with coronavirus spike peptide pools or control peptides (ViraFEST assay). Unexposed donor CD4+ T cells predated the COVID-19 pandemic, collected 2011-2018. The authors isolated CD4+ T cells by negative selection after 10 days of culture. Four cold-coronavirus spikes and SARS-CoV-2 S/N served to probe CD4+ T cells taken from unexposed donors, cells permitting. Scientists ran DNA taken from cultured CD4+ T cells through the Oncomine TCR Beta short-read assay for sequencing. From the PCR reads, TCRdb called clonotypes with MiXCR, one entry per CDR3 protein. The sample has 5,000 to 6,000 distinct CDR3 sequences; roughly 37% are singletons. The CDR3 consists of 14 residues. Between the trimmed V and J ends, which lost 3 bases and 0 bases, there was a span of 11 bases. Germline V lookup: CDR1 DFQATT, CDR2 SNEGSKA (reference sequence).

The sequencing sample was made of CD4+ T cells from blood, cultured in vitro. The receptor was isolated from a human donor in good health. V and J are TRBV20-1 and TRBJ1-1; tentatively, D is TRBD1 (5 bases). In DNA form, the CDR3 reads TGCAGTGCTAGGGCAGGGAAATTGAACACTGAAGCTTTCTTT. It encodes CSARAGKLNTEAFF.